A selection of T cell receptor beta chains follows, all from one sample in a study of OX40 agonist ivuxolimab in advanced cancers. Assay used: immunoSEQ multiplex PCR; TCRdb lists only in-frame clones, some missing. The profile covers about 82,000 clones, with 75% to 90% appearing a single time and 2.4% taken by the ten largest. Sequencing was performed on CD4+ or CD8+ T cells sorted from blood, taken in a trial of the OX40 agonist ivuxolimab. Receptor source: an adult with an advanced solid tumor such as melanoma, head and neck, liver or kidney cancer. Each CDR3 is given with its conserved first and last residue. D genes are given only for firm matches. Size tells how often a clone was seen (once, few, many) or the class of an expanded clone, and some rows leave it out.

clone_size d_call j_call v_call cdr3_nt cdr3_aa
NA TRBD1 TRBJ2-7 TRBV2 TGTGCCAGCAGCCGGGACAGGGAGAACGAGCAGTACTTC CASSRDRENEQYF
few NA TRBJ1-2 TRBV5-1 TGCGCCAGCAGCTCAAGGGACGGCAATTCTAACTATGGCTACACCTTC CASSSRDGNSNYGYTF
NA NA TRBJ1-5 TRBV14 TGTGCCAGCAGCCAAGGTTTGGGCTTGGGGGAGCCCCAGCATTTT CASSQGLGLGEPQHF
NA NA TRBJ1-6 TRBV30 TGTGCCTGGAGTGCCCGACATATGGGGTATAATTCACCCCTCCACTTT CAWSARHMGYNSPLHF
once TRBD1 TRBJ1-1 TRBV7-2 TGTGCCAGCAGCGTACAGGGGGCTAGTGAAGCTTTCTTT CASSVQGASEAFF
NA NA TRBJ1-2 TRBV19 TGTGCCACTCGGGACGGGGCGCCCAGACGCTATGGCTACACCTTC CATRDGAPRRYGYTF
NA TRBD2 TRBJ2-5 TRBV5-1 TGCGCCAGCAGCTTGGAGGCGGGGGGCGGGGAGACCCAGTACTTC CASSLEAGGGETQYF
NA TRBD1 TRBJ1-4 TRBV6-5 TGTGCCAGCAGTTACGGGACAGGGGGCGTTGAAAAACTGTTTTTT CASSYGTGGVEKLFF
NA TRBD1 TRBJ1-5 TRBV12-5 TGTGCTAGTGCCGGAGGACAGGGAGACCAGCCCCAGCATTTT CASAGGQGDQPQHF
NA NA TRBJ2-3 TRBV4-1 TGCGCCAGCAGCCAAGATCTTGGGGGGGCGGATACGCAGTATTTT CASSQDLGGADTQYF